This T cell receptor (beta chain) was identified during a study of blood T cell repertoires in COVID-19. Original processing notes: Amplified reference gene primers provided the basis for estimating nucleated cell counts. Data came from immunoSEQ multiplex PCR; TCRdb stores just in-frame clones and leaves some out. The V and J calls and clone size come from that table; D and trimming were worked out from the DNA. This repertoire shows fewer than 200,000 clones, 60% to 80% found once; its top ten account for about 25%. The sequence was obtained from a woman in her 70s with acute or convalescent COVID-19. The source material was peripheral blood.

Here the CDR3 reads CASSPGPLAGTNEQFF. The CDR3 nucleotides read TGTGCCAGCAGCCCCGGCCCTCTAGCGGGAACGAATGAGCAGTTCTTC. J is TRBJ2-1 and V is TRBV7-3, with 9 bases identical to TRBD2. V lost 5 bases, J lost 7 bases, and 12 bases stayed unmatched. The CDR3 covers 16 residues. Looked up from germline, CDR1 is SGHTA and CDR2 is FQGTGA.